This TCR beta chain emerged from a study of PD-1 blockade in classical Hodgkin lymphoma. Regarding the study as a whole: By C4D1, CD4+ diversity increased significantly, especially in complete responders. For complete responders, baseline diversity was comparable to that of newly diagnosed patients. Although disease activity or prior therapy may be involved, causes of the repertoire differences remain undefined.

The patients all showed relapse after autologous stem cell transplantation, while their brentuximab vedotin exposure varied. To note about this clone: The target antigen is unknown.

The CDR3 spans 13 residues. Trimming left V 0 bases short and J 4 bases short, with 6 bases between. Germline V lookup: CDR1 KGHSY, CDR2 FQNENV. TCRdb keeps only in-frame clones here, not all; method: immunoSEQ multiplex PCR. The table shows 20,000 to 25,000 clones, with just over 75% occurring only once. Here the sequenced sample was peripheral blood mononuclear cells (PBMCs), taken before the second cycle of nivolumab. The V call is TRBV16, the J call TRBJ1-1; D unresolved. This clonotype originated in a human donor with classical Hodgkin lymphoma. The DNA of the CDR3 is TGTGCCAGCAGCCAATCCGCGGGCACTGAAGCTTTCTTT. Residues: CASSQSAGTEAFF.